This TCR beta chain was captured in a study of T-cell reconstitution after alpha-beta-depleted transplantation in children. CDR1 is LNHDA, CDR2 SQIVND, per germline (reference sequence). The V end was cut by 7 bases, the J end by 3 bases, with 18 bases between. The CDR3 runs 15 residues. This clonotype has more than one count but fewer than ten. Preparation of the TCRbeta library used unique molecular identifiers. From the PCR reads, TCRdb called clonotypes with MiXCR, one entry per CDR3 protein. Of 260,000 or so distinct CDR3 sequences listed, about 11% are singletons. The starting material was PBMCs from the stem cell graft donor, obtained from the stem cell graft. The clonotype originates from a human donor who donated a stem cell graft to a child with acute lymphoblastic leukemia. V and J are TRBV19 and TRBJ2-5; D is perhaps TRBD1 or TRBD2 (5 bases each). The CDR3 DNA is TGTGCCAGTATGGACACGGGACGGGAAGAAGAGACCCAGTACTTC. Amino acid sequence: CASMDTGREEETQYF.